The 8 T cell receptor beta chains listed next were all sequenced from one sample in a study of T cells after yellow fever vaccination. Using its own MiXCR run on the 5' RACE reads, TCRdb lists one record per CDR3 protein. This sample has some 110,000 distinct CDR3 sequences; 6.5% to 8% occur once, and the top ten carry 2.5%. This specimen consisted of CD4+ T cells sorted from PBMCs, obtained approximately 11 days after the first yellow fever vaccination. Receptor source: a man younger than 35 who received the YFV17D yellow fever vaccine.

This clonotype was recorded many times. The rearrangement uses TRBV6-6 and TRBJ2-2; D gene unclear. Germline values: CDR1 MNHNY, CDR2 SVGAGI (reference sequence). V lost 7 bases, J lost 3 bases, and 9 bases lay in between. This CDR3 has 13 amino acids. CDR3: CASNQRDTGELFF. The CDR3 region has the DNA TGTGCCAGCAATCAACGGGACACCGGGGAGCTGTTTTTT.

The table lists this clonotype with many counts. V usage is TRBV5-6 and J usage is TRBJ2-7; maybe TRBD1 (5 bases). V was cut by 4 bases and J by 10 bases, with 27 bases left in between. Germline V gives CDR1 SGHDT, CDR2 YYEEEE. The CDR3 length is 16 residues. The CDR3 nucleotides are TGTGCCAGCAGCGCCCAGGGAATCTCTATCTTTATCCGTCAGTACTTC. Translation: CASSAQGISIFIRQYF.

Comments on this clonotype: Germline is not matched at one junction end, which may reflect a read error. This chain connects TRBV20-1 to TRBJ2-1; maybe TRBD2 (5 bases). Germline V CDR1 and CDR2: DFQATT, SNEGSKA (reference sequence). The CDR3 extends over 12 amino acids. The chain's CDR3 is CSARVGRGEKFF. The CDR3, as DNA: TGCAGTGCTAGAGTGGGGAGAGGTGAGAAGTTCTTC.

There are many counts of this clonotype. The rearrangement uses TRBV5-1 and TRBJ2-5, with D possibly being TRBD1 (5 bases). This CDR3 has 15 amino acids. Germline CDR1 is SGHRS and CDR2 is YFSETQ. V was pared by 3 bases and J by 2 bases, with 14 bases between. The CDR3 protein is CASSWGVGDQETQYF. CDR3 bases: TGCGCCAGCAGCTGGGGTGTAGGGGATCAAGAGACCCAGTACTTC.

This clonotype showed up many times. The junction and the germline gene differ at one end; a read error may be behind it. The V gene is TRBV7-7, the J gene TRBJ1-1; TRBD1 might be the D (5 bases). Germline CDR1 and CDR2: SSHAT and FNYEAQ (reference sequence). This CDR3 contains 13 residues. The CDR3 loop reads CASSRDSNTEAFF. CDR3 DNA: TGTGCTAGCAGCCGAGACAGCAACACTGAAGCTTTCTTT. The variable domain in full, completed from reference TRBV7-7 and TRBJ1-1, reads GAGVSQSPRYKVTKRGQDVTLRCDPISSHATLYWYQQALGQGPEFLTYFNYEAQPDKSGLPSDRFSAERPEGSISTLTIQRTEQRDSAMYRCASSRDSNTEAFFGQGTRLTVV.

The rearrangement uses TRBV5-1 and TRBJ1-1; D is unresolved. Germline V gene sequence: CDR1 SGHRS, CDR2 YFSETQ. Deletions cut 1 base from V and 0 bases from J, with 10 bases between. There are 15 residues in the CDR3. CDR3 coding DNA: TGCGCCAGCAGCTTGTCCGGCCAGATGAACACTGAAGCTTTCTTT. Encoded protein: CASSLSGQMNTEAFF.

This clonotype was seen repeatedly, ten times or more. This sequence joins TRBV5-1 and TRBJ1-1; D not resolved. Germline V gene data show CDR1 as SGHRS and CDR2 as YFSETQ. Trimming took off 4 bases at V and 7 bases at J, with 17 bases between the two ends. CDR3 length: 14 amino acids. CDR3 in DNA: TGCGCCAGCAGCCCCAGTTGGGCGGCTGATGAAGCTTTCTTT. This sequence encodes CASSPSWAADEAFF.

This clonotype was observed many times. This chain uses TRBV19 with TRBJ2-1; possible D gene TRBD2, 5 bases. The V gene's germline CDR1 is LNHDA and CDR2 SQIVND (reference sequence). With 3 bases removed from V and 13 bases from J, the gap between germline ends came to 13 bases. The CDR3 is made up of 12 amino acids. The CDR3 loop reads CASSIDRGHQFF. CDR3 bases: TGTGCCAGTAGTATCGATCGAGGGCATCAGTTCTTC.